Following are 4 T cell receptor beta chains from one sample sequenced in a study of memory CD4+ T cells and cytomegalovirus serostatus. The sort gate was single viable CD3+CD4+CD8-CD45RO+ cells for memory CD4+ T cells. Libraries were prepared by immunoSEQ multiplex PCR; TCRdb keeps only in-frame clonotypes and omits some of them. In the table there are about 25,000 clones, approximately 72% of which are singletons. The specimen sequenced was memory CD4+ T cells from blood. Receptors were obtained from an adult in good health and CMV-seronegative.

The chain links TRBV19 to TRBJ1-2; tentative D call: TRBD1 (5 bases). V lost 1 base and J 6 bases, leaving 18 bases between the germline ends. The CDR3 is 16 residues long. Germline CDR1 LNHDA, CDR2 SQIVND (reference sequence). The DNA of the CDR3 is TGTGCCAGTAGTATAGGGGACCGCGGCCGTGGAGATGGCTACACCTTC. It translates to CASSIGDRGRGDGYTF.

The chain is built from TRBV15 and TRBJ2-2, with a possible D match to TRBD2 (6 bases). Germline-derived CDR1 and CDR2 are LNHNV and YYDKDF (reference sequence). The V end was cut by 0 bases, the J end by 7 bases, with 6 bases between. The CDR3 runs to 13 residues. CDR3 in amino acids: CATSREEGGELFF. CDR3 sequence (DNA): TGTGCCACCAGCAGAGAGGAGGGCGGGGAGCTGTTTTTT.

The rearrangement uses TRBV11-3 and TRBJ2-7; D may be TRBD2 (5 bases). Germline V gene sequence: CDR1 SGHNT, CDR2 YENEEA. V lost 5 bases and J 6 bases, leaving 17 bases between the germline ends. This CDR3 has 14 residues. The CDR3 region is CASSQNILGSEQYF. The CDR3 DNA reads as TGTGCCAGCAGCCAAAATATCCTTGGGAGCGAGCAGTACTTC.

This clone has just one count. V gene TRBV7-9 combines with J gene TRBJ2-6; weak D call: TRBD1 (5 bases). CDR3 length equals 18 residues. Germline CDR1 reads SEHNR; CDR2 reads FQNEAQ (reference sequence). V was clipped by 1 base and J by 4 bases, with 17 bases between them. The CDR3 spells CASSLDRIGRLGANVLTF. DNA for the CDR3: TGTGCCAGCAGCTTAGACAGGATCGGAAGGTTGGGGGCCAACGTCCTGACTTTC.